This T cell receptor beta chain was captured by sequencing in a study of T cell responses to AZD1222 COVID-19 vaccine. The table came from immunoSEQ multiplex PCR; TCRdb's copy has only in-frame clones and leaves some out. The data show 150,000 to 200,000 clones, with more than 85% seen just once and about 3.9% held by the top ten. From germline, CDR1 is LNHDA and CDR2 SQIVND (reference sequence). V was shortened by 6 bases and J by 2 bases, with 18 bases between the two germline ends. The CDR3 is 16 amino acids. Here the sequenced sample was peripheral blood, taken on day 0 of AZD1222 vaccination. The chain has TRBV19 and TRBJ2-3, with TRBD1 as a possible D gene (6 bases). This clonotype was obtained from an adult in good health. The CDR3 sequence: CASSRSPDRYTDTQYF. CDR3 DNA sequence: TGTGCCAGTAGCCGCTCCCCGGACAGATACACAGATACGCAGTATTTT.